The source of this T cell receptor beta chain is a study of blood T cell repertoires in COVID-19. Study at large: COVID-19 samples collected from the United States, Italy and Spain covered acute and convalescent phases. PBMCs, B-cell-depleted T cells, or T cells were the source of the cDNA or gDNA that made up the material.

This clone was seen more than once but under ten times. The authors' processing: Estimation of nucleated cell counts relied on the amplification of reference gene primers. Using immunoSEQ multiplex PCR, the repertoire was profiled, and TCRdb retains in-frame clones only, with some absent. V and J calls and clone size follow that table, whereas D and trimming were derived from the DNA. The sample lists about 61,000 clones, over 65% occurring once. Germline loops: CDR1 SQVTM, CDR2 ANQGSEA. The CDR3 has 11 amino acids. Material for sequencing was peripheral blood. The genes are TRBV29-1 and TRBJ1-1; D possibly corresponds to TRBD1 (5 bases). The source of this sequence is a man older than 75 with active or convalescent COVID-19. DNA for the CDR3: TGCGGGTGTGGCAGGGAAGCTGAAGCTTTCTTT. It encodes CGCGREAEAFF.